Detailed here is one T cell receptor (beta chain). The data are from a study of CD8 T cells in Susac syndrome. Germline values: CDR1 SEHNR, CDR2 FQNEAQ (reference sequence). The V gene lost 7 bases and the J gene lost 1 base, with 4 bases spanning the gap. The CDR3 spans 11 residues. Random hexamers served to reverse transcribe roughly 0.45 to 1 ug RNA. The amplification used immunoSEQ multiplex PCR on TCR beta CDR3; it spanned 54 Vbeta and 13 Jbeta. MiXCR was run by TCRdb on the immunoSEQ multiplex PCR reads, yielding one entry per CDR3 protein. The table includes more than 65,000 distinct CDR3 sequences, 85% to 95% detected once. Peripheral blood CD8+ and CD4+ T cells were profiled by TCR beta sequencing. Negative isolation yielded CD4+ and CD8+ T cells, and FACS enriched TEMRA cells.

Sequencing was performed on CD8+ T cells from PBMCs. The source is a human donor with multiple sclerosis. The rearrangement uses TRBV7-9 and TRBJ1-1; unclear D gene. CDR3 DNA: TGTGCCAGCATAGGGAACACTGAAGCTTTCTTT. Its translation: CASIGNTEAFF.